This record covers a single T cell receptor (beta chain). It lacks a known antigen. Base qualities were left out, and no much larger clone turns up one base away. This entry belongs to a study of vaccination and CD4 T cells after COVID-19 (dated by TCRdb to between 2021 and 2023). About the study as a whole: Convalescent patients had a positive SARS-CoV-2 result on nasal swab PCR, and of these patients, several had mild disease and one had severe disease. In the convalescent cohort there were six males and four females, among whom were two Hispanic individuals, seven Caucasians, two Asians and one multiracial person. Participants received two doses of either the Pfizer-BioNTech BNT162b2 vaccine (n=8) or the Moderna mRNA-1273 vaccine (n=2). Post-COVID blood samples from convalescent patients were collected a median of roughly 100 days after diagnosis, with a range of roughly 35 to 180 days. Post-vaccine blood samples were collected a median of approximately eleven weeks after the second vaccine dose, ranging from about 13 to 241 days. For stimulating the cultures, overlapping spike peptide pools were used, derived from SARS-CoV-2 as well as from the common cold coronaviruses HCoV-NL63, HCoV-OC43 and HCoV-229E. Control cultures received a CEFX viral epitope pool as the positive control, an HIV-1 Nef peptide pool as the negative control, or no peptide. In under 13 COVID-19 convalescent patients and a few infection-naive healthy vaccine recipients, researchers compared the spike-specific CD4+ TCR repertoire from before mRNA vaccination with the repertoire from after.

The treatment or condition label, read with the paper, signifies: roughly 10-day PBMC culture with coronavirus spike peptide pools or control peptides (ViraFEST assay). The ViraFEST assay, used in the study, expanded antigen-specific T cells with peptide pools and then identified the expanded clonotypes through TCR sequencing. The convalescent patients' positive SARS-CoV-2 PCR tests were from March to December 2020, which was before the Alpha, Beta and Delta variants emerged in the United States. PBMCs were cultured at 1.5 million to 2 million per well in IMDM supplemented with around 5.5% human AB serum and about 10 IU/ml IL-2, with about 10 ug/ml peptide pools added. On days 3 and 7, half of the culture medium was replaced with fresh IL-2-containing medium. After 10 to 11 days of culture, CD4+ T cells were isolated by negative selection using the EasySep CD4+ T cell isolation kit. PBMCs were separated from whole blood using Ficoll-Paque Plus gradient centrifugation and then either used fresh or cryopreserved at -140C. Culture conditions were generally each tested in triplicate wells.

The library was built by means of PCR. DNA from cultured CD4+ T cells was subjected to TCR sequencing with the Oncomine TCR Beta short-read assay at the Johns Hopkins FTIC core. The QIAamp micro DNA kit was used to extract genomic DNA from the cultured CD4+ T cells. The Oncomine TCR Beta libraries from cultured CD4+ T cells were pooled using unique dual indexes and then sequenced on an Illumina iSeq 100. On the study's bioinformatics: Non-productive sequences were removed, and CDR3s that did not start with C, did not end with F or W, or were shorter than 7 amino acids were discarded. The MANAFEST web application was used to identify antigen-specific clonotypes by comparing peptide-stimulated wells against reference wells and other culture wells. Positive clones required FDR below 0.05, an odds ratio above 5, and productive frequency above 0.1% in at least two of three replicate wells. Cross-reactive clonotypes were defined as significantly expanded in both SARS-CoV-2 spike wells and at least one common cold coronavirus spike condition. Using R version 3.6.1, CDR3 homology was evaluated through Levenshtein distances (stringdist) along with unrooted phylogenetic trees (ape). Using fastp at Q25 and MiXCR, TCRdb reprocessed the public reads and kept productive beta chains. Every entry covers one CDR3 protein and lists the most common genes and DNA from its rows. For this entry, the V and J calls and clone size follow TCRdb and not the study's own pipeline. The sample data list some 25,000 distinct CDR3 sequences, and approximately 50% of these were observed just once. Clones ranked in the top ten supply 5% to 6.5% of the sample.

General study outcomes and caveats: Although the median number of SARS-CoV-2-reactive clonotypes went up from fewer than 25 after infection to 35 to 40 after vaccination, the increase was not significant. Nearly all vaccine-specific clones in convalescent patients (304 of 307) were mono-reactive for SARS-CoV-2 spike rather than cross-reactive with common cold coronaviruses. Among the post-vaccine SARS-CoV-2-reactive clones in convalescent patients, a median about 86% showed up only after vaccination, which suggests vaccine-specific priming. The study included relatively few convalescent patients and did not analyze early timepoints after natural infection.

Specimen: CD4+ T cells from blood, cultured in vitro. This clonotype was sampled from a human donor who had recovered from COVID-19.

The CDR3 amino acid sequence is: CASSSTGGVDGYTF. Read as DNA, the sequence is TGCGCCAGCAGCTCGACAGGGGGGGTTGATGGCTACACCTTC. Rearrangement joined TRBV5-1 to TRBJ1-2; 9 central bases correspond to TRBD1. For this chain, trimming is 3 bases at the V end and 6 bases at the J end, and the number of junction bases without a gene match is 6. Measured from the cysteine to the phenylalanine, the CDR3 is 14 residues long. Only the CDR3 portion is preserved as DNA: 42 bases, with reading frame beginning at the first base. CDR1 is given as SGHRS and CDR2 as YFSETQ, both from the germline V gene.